This entry describes one T cell receptor beta chain. Its cognate antigen is unknown. TCRdb processed the 5' RACE reads anew with MiXCR; each CDR3 protein has one entry. The table includes about 730,000 distinct CDR3 sequences, approximately 22% detected once. This sample was taken from a study of identical twins. Study results and caveats: Zero-insertion analyses were open to partial confounding by invariant MAIT and iNKT cells.

Trimming took off 7 bases at V and 5 bases at J, with 9 bases between the two ends. CDR3 length equals 12 residues. The same sample was also used in a study of T cells expressing NK-cell markers. As reported in that work: One observes that, in several donors, these clonotypes were also the leading ones within the CD3+CD56-NKG2C+ fraction.

The V and J genes are TRBV12-3 or TRBV12-4 and TRBJ2-4; D remains unclear. The source is a woman aged 18-30 years in good health. Sequencing input: PBMCs. Here the CDR3 DNA reads TGTGCCAGCAATCGTGGGGAAAACATTCAGTACTTC. Protein: CASNRGENIQYF.